This TCR beta chain was captured by sequencing in a study of cytomegalovirus exposure and HLA in healthy donors. The CDR3 spans 15 residues. CDR1 SEHNR and CDR2 FQNEAQ come from the germline V gene (reference sequence). V was pared by 1 base and J by 7 bases, with 16 bases between. Amplification used 60 Vbeta primers and 13 Jbeta primers. Profiled with immunoSEQ multiplex PCR; TCRdb holds only in-frame clones, not every one. The sample lists some 160,000 clones; 77% were seen once. This TCR was recovered from a woman aged 25-40 years in good health and CMV-seronegative. The chain links TRBV7-9 to TRBJ1-2; D call uncertain. The sequenced material came from PBMCs. CDR3 in DNA: TGTGCCAGCAGCTTAGGAGGCGTCGGCTCGGCTGGCTACACCTTC. Protein product: CASSLGGVGSAGYTF.